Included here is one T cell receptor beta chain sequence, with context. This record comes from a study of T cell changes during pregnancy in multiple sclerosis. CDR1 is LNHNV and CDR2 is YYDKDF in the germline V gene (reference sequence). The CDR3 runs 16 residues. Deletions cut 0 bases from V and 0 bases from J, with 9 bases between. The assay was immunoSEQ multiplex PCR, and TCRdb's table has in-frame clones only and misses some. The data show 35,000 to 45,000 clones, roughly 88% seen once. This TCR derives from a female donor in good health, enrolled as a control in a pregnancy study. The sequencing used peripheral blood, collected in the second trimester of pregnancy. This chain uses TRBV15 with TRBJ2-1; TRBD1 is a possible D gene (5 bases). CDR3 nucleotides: TGTGCCACCAGCAGAGATAATCAGGGCTCCTACAATGAGCAGTTCTTC. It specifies CATSRDNQGSYNEQFF.